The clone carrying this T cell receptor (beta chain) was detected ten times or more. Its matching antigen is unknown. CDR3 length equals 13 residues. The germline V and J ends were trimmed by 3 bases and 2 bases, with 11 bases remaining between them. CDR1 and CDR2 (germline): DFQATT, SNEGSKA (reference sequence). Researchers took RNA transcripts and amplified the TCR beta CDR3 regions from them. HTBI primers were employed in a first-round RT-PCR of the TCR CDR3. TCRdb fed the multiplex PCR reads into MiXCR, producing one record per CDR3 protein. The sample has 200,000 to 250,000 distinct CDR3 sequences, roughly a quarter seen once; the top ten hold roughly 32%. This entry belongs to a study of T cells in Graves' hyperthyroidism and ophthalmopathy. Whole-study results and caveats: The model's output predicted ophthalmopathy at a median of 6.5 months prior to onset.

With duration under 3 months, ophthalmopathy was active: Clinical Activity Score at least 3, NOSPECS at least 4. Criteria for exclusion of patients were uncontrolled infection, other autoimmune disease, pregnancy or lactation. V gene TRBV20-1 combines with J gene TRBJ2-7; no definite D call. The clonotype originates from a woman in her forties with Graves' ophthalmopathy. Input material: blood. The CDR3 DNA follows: TGCAGTGCTAGCCCTCGACAAACCTACGAGCAGTACTTC. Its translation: CSASPRQTYEQYF.